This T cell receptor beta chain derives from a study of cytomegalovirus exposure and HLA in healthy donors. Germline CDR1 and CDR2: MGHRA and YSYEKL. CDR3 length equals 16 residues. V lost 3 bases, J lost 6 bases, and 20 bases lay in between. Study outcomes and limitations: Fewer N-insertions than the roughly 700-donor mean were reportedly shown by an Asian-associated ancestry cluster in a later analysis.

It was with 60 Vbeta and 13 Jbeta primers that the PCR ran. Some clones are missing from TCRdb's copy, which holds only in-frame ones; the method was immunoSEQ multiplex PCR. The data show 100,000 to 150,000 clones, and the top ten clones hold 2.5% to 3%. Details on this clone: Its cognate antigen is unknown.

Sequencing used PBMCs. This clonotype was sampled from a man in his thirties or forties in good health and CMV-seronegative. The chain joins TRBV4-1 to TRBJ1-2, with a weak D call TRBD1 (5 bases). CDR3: CASSQGPVRGHNGYTF. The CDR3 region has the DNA TGCGCCAGCAGCCAGGGGCCTGTTAGGGGTCACAATGGCTACACCTTC.